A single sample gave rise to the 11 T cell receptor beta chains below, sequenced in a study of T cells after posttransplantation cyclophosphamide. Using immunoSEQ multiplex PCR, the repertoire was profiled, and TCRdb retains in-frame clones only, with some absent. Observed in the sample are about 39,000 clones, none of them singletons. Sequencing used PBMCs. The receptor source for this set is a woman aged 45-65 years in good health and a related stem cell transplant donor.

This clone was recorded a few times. The CDR3 nucleotides read TGTGCCAGCAGTTTACGGGGTTGGGAGCAGTACTTC. It yields the protein CASSLRGWEQYF. The chain couples TRBV28 to TRBJ2-7; weak D call: TRBD2 (5 bases). Germline V CDR1 and CDR2: MDHEN, SYDVKM. The CDR3 sequence is 12 residues long. Trimming took 2 bases from V and 7 from J, leaving 9 bases between them.

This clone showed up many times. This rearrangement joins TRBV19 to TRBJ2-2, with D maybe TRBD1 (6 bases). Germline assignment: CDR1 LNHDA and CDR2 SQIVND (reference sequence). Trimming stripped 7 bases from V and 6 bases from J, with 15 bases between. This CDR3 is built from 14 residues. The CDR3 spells CASNDRSRPGELFF. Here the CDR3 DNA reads TGTGCCAGTAATGACAGGTCGCGGCCCGGGGAGCTGTTTTTT.

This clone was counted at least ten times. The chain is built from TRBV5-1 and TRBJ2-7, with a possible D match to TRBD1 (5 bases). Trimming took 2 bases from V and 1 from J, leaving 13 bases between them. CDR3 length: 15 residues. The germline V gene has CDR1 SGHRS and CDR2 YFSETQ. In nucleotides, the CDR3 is TGCGCCAGCAGCTTAGCTCCAGGGATTTCCTACGAGCAGTACTTC. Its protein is CASSLAPGISYEQYF.

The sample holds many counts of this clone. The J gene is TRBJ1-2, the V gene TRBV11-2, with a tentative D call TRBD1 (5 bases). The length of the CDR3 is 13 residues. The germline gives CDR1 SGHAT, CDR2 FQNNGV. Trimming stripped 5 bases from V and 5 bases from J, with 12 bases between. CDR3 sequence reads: CASSRGLLYGYTF. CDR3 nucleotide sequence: TGTGCCAGCAGCCGGGGACTCCTTTATGGCTACACCTTC.

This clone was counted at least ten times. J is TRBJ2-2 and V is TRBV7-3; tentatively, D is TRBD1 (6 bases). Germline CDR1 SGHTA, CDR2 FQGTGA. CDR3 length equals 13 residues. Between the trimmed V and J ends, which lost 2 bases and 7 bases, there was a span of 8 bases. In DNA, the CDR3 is TGTGCCAGCAGCTTAGGCAGGGGCGGGGAGCTGTTTTTT. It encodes CASSLGRGGELFF.

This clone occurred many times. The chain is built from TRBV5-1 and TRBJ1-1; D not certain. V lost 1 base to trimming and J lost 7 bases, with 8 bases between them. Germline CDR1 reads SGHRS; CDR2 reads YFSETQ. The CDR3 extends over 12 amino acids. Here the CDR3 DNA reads TGCGCCAGCAGCTTGAATGCAGATGAAGCTTTCTTT. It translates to CASSLNADEAFF.

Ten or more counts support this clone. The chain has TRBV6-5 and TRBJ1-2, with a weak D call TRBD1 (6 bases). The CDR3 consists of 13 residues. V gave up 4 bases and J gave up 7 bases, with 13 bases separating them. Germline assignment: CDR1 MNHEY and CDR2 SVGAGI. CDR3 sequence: CASSFYGTSGYTF. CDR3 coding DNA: TGTGCCAGCAGTTTCTACGGGACATCTGGCTACACCTTC.

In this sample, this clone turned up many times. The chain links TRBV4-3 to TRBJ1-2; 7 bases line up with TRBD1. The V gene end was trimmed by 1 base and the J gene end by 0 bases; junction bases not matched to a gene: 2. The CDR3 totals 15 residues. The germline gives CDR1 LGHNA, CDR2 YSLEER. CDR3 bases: TGCGCCAGCAGCCAAGGGACAGGTCCTAACTATGGCTACACCTTC. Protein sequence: CASSQGTGPNYGYTF.

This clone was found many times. DNA of the CDR3: TGCGCCAGCAGCCTTCAAACAGGGGTAGGAAACACCATATATTTT. Amino acid sequence: CASSLQTGVGNTIYF. This chain links TRBV4-1 with TRBJ1-3, with 7 positions matching TRBD1. Trimming cost V 4 bases and J 4 bases; bases outside gene matches: 7. The CDR3 length is 15 residues. From germline, CDR1 is MGHRA and CDR2 YSYEKL.

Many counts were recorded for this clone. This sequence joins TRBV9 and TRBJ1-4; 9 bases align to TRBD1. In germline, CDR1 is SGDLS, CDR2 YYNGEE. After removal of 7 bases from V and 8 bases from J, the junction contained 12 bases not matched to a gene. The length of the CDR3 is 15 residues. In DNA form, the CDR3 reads TGTGCCAGCGCGAGAGAGGGGACAGGGCGCGAAAAACTGTTTTTT. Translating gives CASAREGTGREKLFF.

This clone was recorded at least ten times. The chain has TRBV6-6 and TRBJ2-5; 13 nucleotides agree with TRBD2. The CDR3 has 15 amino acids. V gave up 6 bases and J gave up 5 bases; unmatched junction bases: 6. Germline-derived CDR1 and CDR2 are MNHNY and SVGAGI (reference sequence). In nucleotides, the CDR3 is TGTGCCAGCAGCCTCGGGACTAGCGGGGTGGAGACCCAGTACTTC. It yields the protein CASSLGTSGVETQYF.